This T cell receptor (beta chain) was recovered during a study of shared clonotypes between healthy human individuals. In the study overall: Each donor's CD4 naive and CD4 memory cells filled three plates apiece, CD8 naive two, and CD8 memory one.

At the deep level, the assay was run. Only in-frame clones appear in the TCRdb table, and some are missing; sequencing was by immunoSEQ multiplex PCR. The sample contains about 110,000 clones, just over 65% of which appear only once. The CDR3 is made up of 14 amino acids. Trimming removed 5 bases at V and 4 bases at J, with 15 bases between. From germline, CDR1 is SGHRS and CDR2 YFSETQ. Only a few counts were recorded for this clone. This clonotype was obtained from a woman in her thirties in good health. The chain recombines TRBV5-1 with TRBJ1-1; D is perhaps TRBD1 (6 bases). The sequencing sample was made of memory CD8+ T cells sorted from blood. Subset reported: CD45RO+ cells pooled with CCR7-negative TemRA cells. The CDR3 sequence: CASRFREGGTEAFF. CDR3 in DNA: TGCGCCAGCAGGTTTAGGGAAGGGGGCACTGAAGCTTTCTTT.